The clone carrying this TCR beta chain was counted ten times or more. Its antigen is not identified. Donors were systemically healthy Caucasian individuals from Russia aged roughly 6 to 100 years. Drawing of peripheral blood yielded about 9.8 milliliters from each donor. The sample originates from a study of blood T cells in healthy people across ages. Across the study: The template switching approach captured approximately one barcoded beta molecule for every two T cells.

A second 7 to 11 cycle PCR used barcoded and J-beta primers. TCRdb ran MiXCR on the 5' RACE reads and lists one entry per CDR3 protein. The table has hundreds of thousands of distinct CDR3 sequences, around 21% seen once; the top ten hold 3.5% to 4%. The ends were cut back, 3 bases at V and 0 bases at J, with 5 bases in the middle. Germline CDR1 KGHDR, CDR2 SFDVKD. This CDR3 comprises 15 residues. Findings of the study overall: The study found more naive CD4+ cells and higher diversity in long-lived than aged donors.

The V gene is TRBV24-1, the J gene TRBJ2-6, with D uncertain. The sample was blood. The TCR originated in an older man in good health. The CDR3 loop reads CATSDPFSGANVLTF. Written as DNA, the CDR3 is TGTGCCACCAGTGATCCCTTCTCTGGGGCCAACGTCCTGACTTTC.